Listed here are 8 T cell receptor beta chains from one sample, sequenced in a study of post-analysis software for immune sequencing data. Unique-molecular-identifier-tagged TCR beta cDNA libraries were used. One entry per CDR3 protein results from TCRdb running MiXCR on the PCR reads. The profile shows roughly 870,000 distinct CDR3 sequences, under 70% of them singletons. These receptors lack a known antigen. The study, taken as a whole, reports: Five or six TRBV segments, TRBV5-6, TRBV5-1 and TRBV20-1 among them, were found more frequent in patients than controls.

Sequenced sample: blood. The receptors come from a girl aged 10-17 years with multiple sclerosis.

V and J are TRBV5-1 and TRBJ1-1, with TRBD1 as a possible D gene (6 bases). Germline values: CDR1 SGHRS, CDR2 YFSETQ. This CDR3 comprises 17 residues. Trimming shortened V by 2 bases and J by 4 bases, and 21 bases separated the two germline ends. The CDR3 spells CASSLSGTSKRGTEAFF. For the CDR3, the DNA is TGCGCCAGCAGCTTATCCGGGACATCAAAACGAGGCACTGAAGCTTTCTTT.

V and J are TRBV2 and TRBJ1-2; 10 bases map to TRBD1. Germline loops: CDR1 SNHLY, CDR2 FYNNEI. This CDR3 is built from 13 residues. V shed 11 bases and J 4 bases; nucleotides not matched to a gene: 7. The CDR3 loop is CAGSGTGAYGYTF. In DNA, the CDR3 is TGTGCCGGATCCGGGACAGGGGCCTATGGCTACACCTTC.

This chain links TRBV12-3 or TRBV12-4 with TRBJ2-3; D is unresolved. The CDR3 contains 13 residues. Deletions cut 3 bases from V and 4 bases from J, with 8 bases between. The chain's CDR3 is CASSFSWADTQYF. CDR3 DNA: TGTGCCAGCAGTTTCAGTTGGGCAGATACGCAGTATTTT.

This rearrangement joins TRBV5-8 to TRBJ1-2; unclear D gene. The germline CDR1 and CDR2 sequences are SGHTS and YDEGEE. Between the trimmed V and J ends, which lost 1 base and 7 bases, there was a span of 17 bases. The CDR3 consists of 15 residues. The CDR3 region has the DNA TGTGCCAGCAGCTTGTCTGCTTTCAGCGTGGGTGGCTACACCTTC. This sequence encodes CASSLSAFSVGGYTF.

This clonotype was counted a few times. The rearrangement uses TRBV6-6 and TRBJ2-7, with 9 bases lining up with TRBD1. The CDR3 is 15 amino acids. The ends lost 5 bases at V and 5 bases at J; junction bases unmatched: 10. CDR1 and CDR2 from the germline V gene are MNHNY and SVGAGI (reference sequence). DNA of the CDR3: TGTGCCAGCAGTCCCGAGGGACAGGGACTCCACGAGCAGTACTTC. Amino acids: CASSPEGQGLHEQYF.

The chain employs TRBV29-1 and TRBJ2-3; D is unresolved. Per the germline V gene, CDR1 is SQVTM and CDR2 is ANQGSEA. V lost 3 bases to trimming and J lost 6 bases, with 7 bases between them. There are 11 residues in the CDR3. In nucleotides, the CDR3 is TGCAGCGTTGATTTGGTGGATACGCAGTATTTT. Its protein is CSVDLVDTQYF.

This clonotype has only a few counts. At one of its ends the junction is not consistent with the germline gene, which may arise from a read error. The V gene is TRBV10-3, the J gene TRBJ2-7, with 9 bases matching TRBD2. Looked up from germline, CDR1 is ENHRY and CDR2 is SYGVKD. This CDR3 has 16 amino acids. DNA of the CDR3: TGTGCCATCAGTGAAGGAGCGGGAGGTCTTCCCTACGAACAGTACTTC. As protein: CAISEGAGGLPYEQYF.

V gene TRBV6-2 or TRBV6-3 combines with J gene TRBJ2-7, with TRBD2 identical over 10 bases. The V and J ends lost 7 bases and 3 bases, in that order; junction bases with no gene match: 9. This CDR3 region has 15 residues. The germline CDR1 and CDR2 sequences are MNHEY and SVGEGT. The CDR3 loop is CASTASLAGDYEQYF. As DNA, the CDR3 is TGTGCCAGCACCGCCTCGCTAGCGGGAGACTACGAGCAGTACTTC.